This TCR beta chain was found in a study of blood T cells in healthy people across ages. Collection of ten milliliters of peripheral blood was performed for each donor. Per-sample PBMC isolation yielded at least 6.5 million cells. The use of a sample-barcoded 5' primer and a J-beta primer mix characterized a second PCR of about 7 to 12 cycles. TCRdb reprocessed the 5' RACE reads via MiXCR and lists one record per CDR3 protein. Of around 650,000 distinct CDR3 sequences detected, approximately 40% appear once; the ten largest clones hold around 32%. CDR1 is DFQATT, CDR2 SNEGSKA, per germline (reference sequence). The CDR3 is 17 residues long.

The sequence was obtained from a man at least 80 years old in good health. This rearrangement joins TRBV20-1 to TRBJ2-7, with D uncertain. The J call may be mistaken, given a closer DNA end match to TRBJ2-5. Material: blood. The CDR3 here is CSATGSVRVQAQETQYF. CDR3 sequence (DNA): TGCAGTGCTACCGGATCAGTTCGCGTACAAGCGCAAGAGACCCAGTACTTC.